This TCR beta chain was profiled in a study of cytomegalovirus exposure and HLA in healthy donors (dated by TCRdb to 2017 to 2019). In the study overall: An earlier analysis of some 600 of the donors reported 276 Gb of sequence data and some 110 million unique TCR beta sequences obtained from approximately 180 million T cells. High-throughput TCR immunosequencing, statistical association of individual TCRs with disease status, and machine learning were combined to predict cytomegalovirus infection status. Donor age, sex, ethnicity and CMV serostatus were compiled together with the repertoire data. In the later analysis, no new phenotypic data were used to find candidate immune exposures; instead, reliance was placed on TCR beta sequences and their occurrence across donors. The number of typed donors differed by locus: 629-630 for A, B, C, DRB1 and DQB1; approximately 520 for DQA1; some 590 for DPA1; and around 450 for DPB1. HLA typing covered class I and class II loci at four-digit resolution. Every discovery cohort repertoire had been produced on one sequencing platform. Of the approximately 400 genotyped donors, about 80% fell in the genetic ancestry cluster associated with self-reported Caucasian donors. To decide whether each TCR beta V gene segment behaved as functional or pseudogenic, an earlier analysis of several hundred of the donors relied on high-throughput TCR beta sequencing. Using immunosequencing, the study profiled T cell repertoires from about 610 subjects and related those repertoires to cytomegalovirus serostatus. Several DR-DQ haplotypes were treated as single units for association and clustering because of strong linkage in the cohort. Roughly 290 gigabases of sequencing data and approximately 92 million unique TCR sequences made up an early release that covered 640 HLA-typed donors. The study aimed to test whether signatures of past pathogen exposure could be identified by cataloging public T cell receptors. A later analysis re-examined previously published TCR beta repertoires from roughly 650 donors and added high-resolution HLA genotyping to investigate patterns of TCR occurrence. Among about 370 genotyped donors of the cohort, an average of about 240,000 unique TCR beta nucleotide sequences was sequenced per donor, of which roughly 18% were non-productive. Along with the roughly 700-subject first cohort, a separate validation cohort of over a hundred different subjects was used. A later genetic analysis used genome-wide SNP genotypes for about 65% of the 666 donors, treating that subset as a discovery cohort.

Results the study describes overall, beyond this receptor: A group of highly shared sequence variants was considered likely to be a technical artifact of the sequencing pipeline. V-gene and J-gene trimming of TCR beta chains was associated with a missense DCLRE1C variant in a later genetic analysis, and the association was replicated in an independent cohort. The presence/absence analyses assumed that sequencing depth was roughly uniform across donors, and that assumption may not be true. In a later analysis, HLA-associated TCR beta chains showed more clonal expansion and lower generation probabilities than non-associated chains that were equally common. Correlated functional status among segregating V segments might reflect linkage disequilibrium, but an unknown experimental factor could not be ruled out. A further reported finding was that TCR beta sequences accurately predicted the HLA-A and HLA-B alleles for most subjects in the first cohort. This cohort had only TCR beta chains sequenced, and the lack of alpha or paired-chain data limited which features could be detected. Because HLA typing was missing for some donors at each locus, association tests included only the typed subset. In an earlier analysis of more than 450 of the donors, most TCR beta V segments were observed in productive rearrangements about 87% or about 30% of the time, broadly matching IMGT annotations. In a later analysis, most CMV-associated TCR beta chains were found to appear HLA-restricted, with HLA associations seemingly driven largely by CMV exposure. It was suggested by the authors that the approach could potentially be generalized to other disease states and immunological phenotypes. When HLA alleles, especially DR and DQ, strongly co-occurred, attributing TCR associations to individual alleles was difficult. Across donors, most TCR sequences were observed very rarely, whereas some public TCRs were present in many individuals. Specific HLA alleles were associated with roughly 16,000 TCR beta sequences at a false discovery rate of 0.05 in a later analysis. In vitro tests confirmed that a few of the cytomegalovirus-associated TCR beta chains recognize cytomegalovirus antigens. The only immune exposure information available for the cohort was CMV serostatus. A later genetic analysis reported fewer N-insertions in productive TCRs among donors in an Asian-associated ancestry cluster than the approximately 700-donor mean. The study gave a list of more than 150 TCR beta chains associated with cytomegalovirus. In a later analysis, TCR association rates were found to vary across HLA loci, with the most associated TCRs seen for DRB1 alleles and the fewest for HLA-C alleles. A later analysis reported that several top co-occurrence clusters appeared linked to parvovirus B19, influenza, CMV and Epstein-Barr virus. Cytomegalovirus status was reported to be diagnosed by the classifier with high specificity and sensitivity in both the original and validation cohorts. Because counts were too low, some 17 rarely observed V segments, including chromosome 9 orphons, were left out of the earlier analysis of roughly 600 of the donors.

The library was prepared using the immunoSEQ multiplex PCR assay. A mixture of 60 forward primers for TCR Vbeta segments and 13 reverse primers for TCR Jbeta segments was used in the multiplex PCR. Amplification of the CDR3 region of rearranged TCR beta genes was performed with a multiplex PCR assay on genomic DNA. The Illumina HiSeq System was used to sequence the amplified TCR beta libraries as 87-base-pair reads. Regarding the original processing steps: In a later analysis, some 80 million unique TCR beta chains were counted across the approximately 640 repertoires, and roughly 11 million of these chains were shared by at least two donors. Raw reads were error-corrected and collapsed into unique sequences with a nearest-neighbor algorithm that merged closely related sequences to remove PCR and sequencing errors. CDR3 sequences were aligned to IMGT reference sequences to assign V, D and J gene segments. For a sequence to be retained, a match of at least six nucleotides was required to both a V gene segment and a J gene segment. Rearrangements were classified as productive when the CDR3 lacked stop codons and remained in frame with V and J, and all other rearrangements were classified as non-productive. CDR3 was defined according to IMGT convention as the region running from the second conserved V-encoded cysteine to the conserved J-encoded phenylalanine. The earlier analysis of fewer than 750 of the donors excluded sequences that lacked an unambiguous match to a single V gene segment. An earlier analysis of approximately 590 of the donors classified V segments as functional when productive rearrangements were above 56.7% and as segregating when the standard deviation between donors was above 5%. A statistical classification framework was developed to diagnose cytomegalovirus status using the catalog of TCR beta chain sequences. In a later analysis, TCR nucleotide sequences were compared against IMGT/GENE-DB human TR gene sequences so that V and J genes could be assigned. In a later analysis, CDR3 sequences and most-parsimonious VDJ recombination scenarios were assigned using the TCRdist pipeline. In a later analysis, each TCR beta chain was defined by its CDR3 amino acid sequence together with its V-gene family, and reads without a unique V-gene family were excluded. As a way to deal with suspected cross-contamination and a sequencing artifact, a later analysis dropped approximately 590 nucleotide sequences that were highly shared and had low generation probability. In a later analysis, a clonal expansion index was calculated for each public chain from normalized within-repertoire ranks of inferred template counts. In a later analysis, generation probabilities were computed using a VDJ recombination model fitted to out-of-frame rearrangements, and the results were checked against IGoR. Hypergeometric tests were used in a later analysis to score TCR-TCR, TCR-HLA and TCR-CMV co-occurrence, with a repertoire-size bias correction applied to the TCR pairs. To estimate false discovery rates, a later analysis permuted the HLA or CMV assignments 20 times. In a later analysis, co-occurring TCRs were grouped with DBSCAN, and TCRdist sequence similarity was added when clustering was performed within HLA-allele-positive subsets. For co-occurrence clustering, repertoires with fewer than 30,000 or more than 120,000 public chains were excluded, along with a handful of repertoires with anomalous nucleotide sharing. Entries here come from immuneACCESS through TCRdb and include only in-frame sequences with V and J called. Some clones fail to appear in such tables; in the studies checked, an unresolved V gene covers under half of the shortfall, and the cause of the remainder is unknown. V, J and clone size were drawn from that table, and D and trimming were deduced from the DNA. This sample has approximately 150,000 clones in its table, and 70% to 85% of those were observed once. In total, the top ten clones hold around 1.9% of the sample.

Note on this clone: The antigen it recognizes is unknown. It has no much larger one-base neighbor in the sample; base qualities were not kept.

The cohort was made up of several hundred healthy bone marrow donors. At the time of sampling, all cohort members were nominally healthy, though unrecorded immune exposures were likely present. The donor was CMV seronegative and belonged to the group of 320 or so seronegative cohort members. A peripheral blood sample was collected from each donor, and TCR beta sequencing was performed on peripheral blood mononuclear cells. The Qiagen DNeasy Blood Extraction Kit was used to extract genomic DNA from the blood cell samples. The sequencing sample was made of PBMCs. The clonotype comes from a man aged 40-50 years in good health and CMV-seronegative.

For the CDR3, the sequence is CASSFSREGAGELFF. The bases are TGTGCCAGCAGCTTTTCGCGGGAGGGGGCCGGGGAGCTGTTTTTT. The rearrangement joined TRBV7-6 to TRBJ2-2; TRBD2 aligns with 9 central bases. From a lookup of the germline V gene, CDR1 and CDR2 are SGHVS and FNYEAQ. The junction shows trimming of 3 bases on V and 6 bases on J, and the gene matches do not reach 5 bases of it. The CDR3 numbers 15 residues from cysteine through phenylalanine. CDR3 DNA is the only sequence kept; it has 45 bases, read in frame from the first base.